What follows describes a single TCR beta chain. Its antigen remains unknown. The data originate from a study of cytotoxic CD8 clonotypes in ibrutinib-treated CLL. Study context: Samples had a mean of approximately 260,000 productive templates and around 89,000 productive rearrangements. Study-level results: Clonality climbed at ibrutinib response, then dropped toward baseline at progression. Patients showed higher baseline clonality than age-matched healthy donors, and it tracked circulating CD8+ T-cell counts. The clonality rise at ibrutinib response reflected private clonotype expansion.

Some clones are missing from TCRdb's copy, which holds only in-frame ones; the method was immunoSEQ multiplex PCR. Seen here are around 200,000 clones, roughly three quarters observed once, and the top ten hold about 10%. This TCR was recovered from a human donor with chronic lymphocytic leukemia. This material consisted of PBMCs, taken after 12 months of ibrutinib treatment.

The chain's CDR3 is CASSLGLAARGNEQFF. In DNA form, the CDR3 reads TGTGCCAGCAGTTTAGGGCTAGCGGCACGAGGGAATGAGCAGTTCTTC. The chain joins TRBV28 to TRBJ2-1, with 7 bases matching TRBD2. The trim removed 2 bases at V and 7 bases at J, leaving 11 bases unmatched. The germline V gene has CDR1 MDHEN and CDR2 SYDVKM. The length of the CDR3 is 16 residues.